The T cell receptor (beta chain) under discussion was sequenced for a study of T cell repertoires in cytomegalovirus infection. Between the trimmed V and J ends, which lost 0 bases and 4 bases, there was a span of 14 bases. Germline V gives CDR1 SGHDT, CDR2 YYEEEE. The CDR3 has 15 amino acids. TCRdb independently ran MiXCR on the reads; one entry per CDR3 protein. Of 80,000 to 130,000 distinct CDR3 sequences listed, 23% were seen once; the top ten hold about two fifths. Material for sequencing was CD8+ T cells from PBMCs. The chain has TRBV5-6 and TRBJ2-7, with a possible D match to TRBD2 (6 bases). This receptor was obtained from a human donor in good health (CMV status not recorded). Some clones in this sample may be carry-over from other donors' samples. Here the CDR3 DNA reads TGTGCCAGCAGCTTGGCGAGCAGGGAGGCATACGAGCAGTACTTC. It is translated as CASSLASREAYEQYF.